This is a list of T cell receptor beta chains from one sample in a study of cytomegalovirus exposure and HLA in healthy donors. Some clones are missing from TCRdb's copy, which holds only in-frame ones; the method was immunoSEQ multiplex PCR. The sample has some 150,000 clones; about 83% are singletons. Material: PBMCs. Source of these receptors: a woman aged 30 to 39 in good health and CMV-seronegative. Both conserved end residues are part of each CDR3. Fields, in order: D gene, clone size, J gene, V gene, CDR3 protein, CDR3 DNA. The D gene is left open where the match is weak. Clone size is shown for a subset of rows, as once, few, many or a class of expanded clone.

D: NA; size: NA; J: TRBJ2-1; V: TRBV7-6; CDR3: CASSPRAPGGSYNEQFF; DNA: TGTGCCAGCAGCCCCCGAGCCCCCGGCGGCTCCTACAATGAGCAGTTCTTC
D: NA; size: NA; J: TRBJ2-7; V: TRBV6-5; CDR3: CASSWNRFFTYEQYF; DNA: TGTGCCAGCAGTTGGAACAGGTTCTTCACCTACGAGCAGTACTTC
D: NA; size: NA; J: TRBJ2-1; V: TRBV29-1; CDR3: CSVRVAAGFEQFF; DNA: TGCAGCGTTCGGGTAGCGGCTGGGTTTGAGCAGTTCTTC
D: NA; size: NA; J: TRBJ2-1; V: TRBV7-9; CDR3: CASSLRTNYNEQFF; DNA: TGTGCCAGCAGCTTAAGGACTAACTACAATGAGCAGTTCTTC
D: NA; size: NA; J: TRBJ2-5; V: TRBV29-1; CDR3: CSADGVGTQYF; DNA: TGCAGCGCCGACGGGGTTGGGACCCAGTACTTC
D: TRBD1; size: once; J: TRBJ1-2; V: TRBV19; CDR3: CASSNRDRDHYGYTF; DNA: TGTGCCAGTAGTAACCGGGACAGAGACCACTATGGCTACACCTTC
D: NA; size: few; J: TRBJ1-1; V: TRBV6-6; CDR3: CASINRVTEAFF; DNA: TGTGCCAGCATAAACAGGGTCACTGAAGCTTTCTTT
D: NA; size: NA; J: TRBJ2-1; V: TRBV27; CDR3: CASSLSAGAYNEQFF; DNA: TGTGCCAGCAGCCTTAGCGCCGGGGCCTACAATGAGCAGTTCTTC
D: TRBD2; size: NA; J: TRBJ2-7; V: TRBV10-3; CDR3: CAISEGASGDPYEQYF; DNA: TGTGCCATCAGTGAGGGGGCTAGCGGGGACCCCTACGAGCAGTACTTC
D: NA; size: NA; J: TRBJ2-4; V: TRBV19; CDR3: CASSILGPQLAKNIQYF; DNA: TGTGCCAGTAGTATTCTGGGGCCCCAACTAGCCAAAAACATTCAGTACTTC
D: TRBD2; size: NA; J: TRBJ2-7; V: TRBV30; CDR3: CAWSVQLASEQYF; DNA: TGTGCCTGGAGTGTACAACTAGCGAGCGAGCAGTACTTC
D: NA; size: few; J: TRBJ2-7; V: TRBV18; CDR3: CASSPMGHEQYF; DNA: TGTGCCAGCTCACCAATGGGGCACGAGCAGTACTTC
D: TRBD2; size: few; J: TRBJ2-2; V: TRBV19; CDR3: CATPKEAGGLITGELFF; DNA: TGTGCCACCCCCAAGGAGGCGGGGGGGCTCATCACCGGGGAGCTGTTTTTT